These 27 T cell receptor beta chains were sequenced from one sample in a study of T cell responses to AZD1222 COVID-19 vaccine. Sequenced by immunoSEQ multiplex PCR; TCRdb stores in-frame clones only, minus some. The sample lists around 84,000 clones; over 75% were seen once. Here the sequenced sample was peripheral blood, taken on day 0 of AZD1222 vaccination. The receptors originated from an adult in good health.

The count of this clone is one. V is TRBV27 and J is TRBJ2-7, with 9 bases matching TRBD1. The germline CDR1 and CDR2 sequences are MNHEY and SMNVEV (reference sequence). V shed 4 bases and J 5 bases; nucleotides not matched to a gene: 12. The CDR3 has 16 residues. CDR3 loop: CASSSTPGTGINEQYF. The CDR3 DNA sequence: TGTGCCAGCAGTTCAACACCCGGGACAGGGATTAACGAGCAGTACTTC.

V is TRBV30 and J is TRBJ1-3; possible D gene TRBD1, 5 bases. The V end was cut by 0 bases, the J end by 8 bases, with 11 bases between. CDR3 length equals 13 residues. Per the germline V gene, CDR1 is GTSNPN and CDR2 is SVGIG (reference sequence). The CDR3 bases are TGTGCCTGGAGTGTAGTAAGGGGCCACACCATATATTTT. This encodes CAWSVVRGHTIYF.

The V call is TRBV27, the J call TRBJ2-2, with D hard to call. The CDR3 runs 16 residues. V gave up 6 bases and J gave up 5 bases, with 19 bases separating them. Germline V lookup: CDR1 MNHEY, CDR2 SMNVEV (reference sequence). This chain's CDR3 is CASSREAPLVTGELFF. For the CDR3, the DNA is TGTGCCAGCAGCCGAGAGGCCCCCTTAGTAACCGGGGAGCTGTTTTTT.

The chain carries TRBV28 and TRBJ2-1; unclear D gene. The CDR3 totals 15 residues. Between the trimmed V and J ends, which lost 1 base and 1 base, there was a span of 8 bases. Germline assignment: CDR1 MDHEN and CDR2 SYDVKM. The CDR3 DNA reads as TGTGCCAGCAGTTTATTTGGTCAGTCCTACAATGAGCAGTTCTTC. Amino acid sequence: CASSLFGQSYNEQFF.

The chain links TRBV10-3 to TRBJ1-2; 11 positions match TRBD1. The V gene end was trimmed by 6 bases and the J gene end by 7 bases; junction bases not matched to a gene: 7. Germline lookup yields CDR1 ENHRY and CDR2 SYGVKD. The CDR3 runs to 14 residues. The CDR3 DNA reads as TGTGCCATCAGAGGGGACAGGGGGAAAATTGGCTACACCTTC. Translation gives CAIRGDRGKIGYTF.

The chain couples TRBV27 to TRBJ2-2; D is perhaps TRBD2 (5 bases). This CDR3 spans 12 amino acids. V was cut by 6 bases and J by 6 bases, with 8 bases left in between. Germline CDR1 MNHEY, CDR2 SMNVEV (reference sequence). CDR3 residues: CASSGGSGELFF. DNA for the CDR3: TGTGCCAGCAGCGGCGGGTCCGGGGAGCTGTTTTTT.

The rearrangement links TRBV30 to TRBJ1-2; D is undetermined. Trimming shortened V by 7 bases and J by 7 bases, and 4 bases separated the two germline ends. The CDR3 consists of 8 residues. The germline V gene has CDR1 GTSNPN and CDR2 SVGIG (reference sequence). The CDR3 DNA reads TGTGCCTACGGTGGCTACACCTTC. It yields the protein CAYGGYTF.

This chain joins TRBV29-1 and TRBJ2-5; D is perhaps TRBD1 or TRBD2 (5 bases each). Trimming removed 2 bases at V and 5 bases at J, with 24 bases between. This CDR3 contains 17 residues. CDR1 and CDR2 (germline): SQVTM, ANQGSEA. The CDR3 loop reads CSVEPSIVAQGGETQYF. CDR3 coding DNA: TGCAGCGTTGAACCCAGTATTGTTGCTCAGGGCGGGGAGACCCAGTACTTC.

This clone was seen a single time. The gene calls are TRBV2 and TRBJ2-3; 7 positions agree with TRBD2. V dropped 5 bases and J dropped 2; count of bases not matched to a gene: 4. CDR1 is SNHLY, CDR2 FYNNEI, per germline. This CDR3 is built from 14 residues. CDR3 DNA sequence: TGTGCCAGCAGTTGGGAGGGGCTCACAGATACGCAGTATTTT. Its protein is CASSWEGLTDTQYF.

The chain uses TRBV6-4 and TRBJ1-4; 8 bases are a match to TRBD1. This CDR3 has 14 residues. Germline loops: CDR1 MRHNA, CDR2 SNTAGT. V was pared by 4 bases and J by 8 bases, with 6 bases of the junction left unmatched. CDR3 loop: CASSGDRLNEKLFF. CDR3 DNA sequence: TGTGCCAGCAGTGGGGACAGGCTGAACGAAAAACTGTTTTTT.

The rearrangement uses TRBV3-1 (or the pseudogene TRBV3-2) and TRBJ2-7; 8 bases are shared with TRBD1. Trimming cost V 5 bases and J 2 bases; bases outside gene matches: 5. The CDR3 is made up of 14 amino acids. Germline V gene sequence: CDR1 LGHDT, CDR2 YNNKEL (reference sequence). This CDR3 reads CASSTGQGPYEQYF. The CDR3 nucleotides are TGTGCCAGCAGCACTGGACAGGGCCCCTACGAGCAGTACTTC.

The gene calls are TRBV28 and TRBJ1-4; TRBD1 matches 8 bases. The germline gives CDR1 MDHEN, CDR2 SYDVKM. V lost 5 bases and J lost 2; bases outside the gene matches: 7. This CDR3 contains 16 residues. The CDR3: CASSQGAGGTNEKLFF. The CDR3 nucleotides read TGTGCCAGCAGTCAGGGGGCAGGTGGTACTAATGAAAAACTGTTTTTT.

The V gene is TRBV10-1, the J gene TRBJ1-3; D may be TRBD1 (6 bases). Germline-derived CDR1 and CDR2 are WNHNN and SYGVQD (reference sequence). Between the trimmed V and J ends, which lost 3 bases and 3 bases, there was a span of 9 bases. The CDR3 is 14 amino acids. The DNA of the CDR3 is TGCGCCAGCAGTGACCGGACAGATGGAAACACCATATATTTT. It yields the protein CASSDRTDGNTIYF.

CDR3 residues: CASSVGDSGRRDEQFF. The CDR3 DNA reads TGTGCCAGCAGCGTAGGGGATAGCGGGAGGAGGGATGAGCAGTTCTTC. J is TRBJ2-1 and V is TRBV9; the match to TRBD2 covers 10 bases. CDR3 length: 16 amino acids. The germline V gene encodes CDR1 SGDLS and CDR2 YYNGEE. V shed 0 bases and J 8 bases; nucleotides not matched to a gene: 8.

The chain couples TRBV28 to TRBJ2-7; TRBD2 is a possible D gene (5 bases). This CDR3 spans 14 amino acids. V dropped 5 bases and J dropped 3 bases, with 14 bases sitting between them. Germline CDR1 and CDR2: MDHEN and SYDVKM. CDR3: CASSGYTDYYEQYF. DNA of the CDR3: TGTGCCAGCAGTGGTTACACAGACTACTACGAGCAGTACTTC.

The V and J genes are TRBV7-9 and TRBJ1-2; D uncertain. V was trimmed by 6 bases and J by 4 bases, leaving 12 bases between them. CDR3 length: 13 amino acids. Germline lookup yields CDR1 SEHNR and CDR2 FQNEAQ (reference sequence). CDR3 residues: CASRTDGGYGYTF. The CDR3 region has the DNA TGTGCCAGCAGAACCGACGGAGGCTATGGCTACACCTTC. The full variable domain, in which reference TRBV7-9 and TRBJ1-2 provide the parts outside the CDR3, is DTGVSQNPRHKITKRGQNVTFRCDPISEHNRLYWYRQTLGQGPEFLTYFQNEAQLEKSRLLSDRFSAERPKGSFSTLEIQRTEQGDSAMYLCASRTDGGYGYTFGSGTRLTVV.

This clone was picked up one time. This sequence joins TRBV5-4 and TRBJ2-1, with a tentative D call TRBD2 (6 bases). Germline V gene lookup returns CDR1 SGHNT and CDR2 YYREEE (reference sequence). This CDR3 comprises 16 residues. Between the trimmed V and J ends, which lost 2 bases and 0 bases, there was a span of 12 bases. The CDR3 DNA reads as TGTGCCAGCAGCTTTCGTCGGGGGAGCTCCTACAATGAGCAGTTCTTC. The encoded protein is CASSFRRGSSYNEQFF.

The chain employs TRBV27 and TRBJ1-2; TRBD1 might be the D (6 bases). Germline-derived CDR1 and CDR2 are MNHEY and SMNVEV (reference sequence). CDR3 length: 15 residues. V was cut by 1 base and J by 7 bases, with 16 bases left in between. In nucleotides, the CDR3 is TGTGCCAGCAGTTTATATCGGGGGGCGGTGTCTGGCTACACCTTC. Protein sequence: CASSLYRGAVSGYTF.

The rearrangement links TRBV5-1 to TRBJ2-7; D uncertain. V gave up 4 bases and J gave up 3 bases, with 5 bases separating them. CDR3 length equals 11 residues. Germline lookup yields CDR1 SGHRS and CDR2 YFSETQ. Written as DNA, the CDR3 is TGCGCCAGCAGCACCGGCTACGAGCAGTACTTC. This gives the protein CASSTGYEQYF.

The chain is built from TRBV7-3 and TRBJ2-3; 8 nucleotides agree with TRBD2. The germline CDR1 and CDR2 sequences are SGHTA and FQGTGA. The CDR3 runs to 14 residues. V trimming: 3 bases; J trimming: 5 bases; junction bases outside the gene matches: 4. CDR3 region: CASSLGLAGDTQYF. The CDR3, as DNA: TGTGCCAGCAGCTTGGGCCTAGCGGGAGATACGCAGTATTTT.

Concerning this clone itself: Other DNA sequences within the sample encode an identical CDR3. The chain employs TRBV5-1 and TRBJ1-2; D may be TRBD1 (5 bases). The CDR3 spans 14 residues. Per the germline V gene, CDR1 is SGHRS and CDR2 is YFSETQ. V was pared by 0 bases and J by 1 base, with 7 bases between. The CDR3 DNA reads TGCGCCAGCAGCTTGGCGGGGGATAACTATGGCTACACCTTC. This gives the protein CASSLAGDNYGYTF.

This clone was observed once. This sequence joins TRBV4-1 and TRBJ2-1, with TRBD2 matching over 8 bases. The V gene end was trimmed by 5 bases and the J gene end by 8 bases; junction bases not matched to a gene: 20. This CDR3 spans 18 amino acids. Germline V gene data show CDR1 as MGHRA and CDR2 as YSYEKL. In nucleotides, the CDR3 is TGCGCCAGCAGCGGAGCCAGTGGTCTCGGATCGGGGGGGGATGAGCAGTTCTTC. Protein sequence: CASSGASGLGSGGDEQFF.

V is TRBV28 and J is TRBJ1-1; 7 bases fit TRBD1. CDR1 and CDR2 (germline): MDHEN, SYDVKM. J gave up 6 bases and V 2 bases, and 18 bases lay outside the gene matches. The CDR3 has 18 amino acids. CDR3 amino acids: CASSLDRDVLSVTAEAFF. DNA for the CDR3: TGTGCCAGCAGTTTAGACAGGGACGTGCTGAGCGTGACGGCTGAAGCTTTCTTT.

The CDR3 region is CASSLAAVPEAFF. Here the CDR3 DNA reads TGTGCCAGCAGCTTAGCTGCGGTTCCTGAAGCTTTCTTT. The chain links TRBV11-2 to TRBJ1-1; D uncertain. Trimming took off 1 base at V and 6 bases at J, with 9 bases between the two ends. CDR3 length: 13 amino acids. From germline, CDR1 is SGHAT and CDR2 FQNNGV.

This clone was counted once. The J gene is TRBJ1-3, the V gene TRBV6-2 or TRBV6-3; no definite D call. CDR1 is MNHEY and CDR2 is SVGEGT in the germline V gene. The CDR3 consists of 14 residues. V was cut by 4 bases and J by 2 bases, with 9 bases left in between. The CDR3 region has the DNA TGTGCCAGCAGTTTGGGCGTCACTGGAAACACCATATATTTT. Its translation: CASSLGVTGNTIYF.

The J gene is TRBJ2-1, the V gene TRBV27, with D perhaps matching TRBD2 (5 bases). V lost 7 bases, J lost 0 bases, and 13 bases lay in between. The CDR3 loop spans 15 amino acids. CDR1 and CDR2 (germline): MNHEY, SMNVEV (reference sequence). Written as DNA, the CDR3 is TGTGCCAGCAAAGAGGGCGGCAGCTCCTACAATGAGCAGTTCTTC. The encoded protein is CASKEGGSSYNEQFF.

The rearrangement uses TRBV2 and TRBJ1-1, with D perhaps matching TRBD1 (5 bases). Germline CDR1 and CDR2: SNHLY and FYNNEI. V was trimmed by 2 bases and J by 9 bases, leaving 13 bases between them. The CDR3 loop spans 13 amino acids. CDR3 sequence: CASSETGEGKAFF. The CDR3 DNA reads TGTGCCAGCAGTGAAACGGGGGAGGGAAAAGCTTTCTTT.